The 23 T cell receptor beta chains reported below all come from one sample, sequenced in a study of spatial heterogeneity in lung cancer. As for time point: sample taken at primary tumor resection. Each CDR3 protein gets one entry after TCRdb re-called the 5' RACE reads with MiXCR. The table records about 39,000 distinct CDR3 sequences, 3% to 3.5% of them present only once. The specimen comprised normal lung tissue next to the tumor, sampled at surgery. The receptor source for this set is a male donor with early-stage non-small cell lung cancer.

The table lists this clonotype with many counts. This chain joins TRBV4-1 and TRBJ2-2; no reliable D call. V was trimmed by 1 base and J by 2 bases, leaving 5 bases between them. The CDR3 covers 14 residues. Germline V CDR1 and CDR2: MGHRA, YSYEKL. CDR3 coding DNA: TGCGCCAGCAGCCAAGTCATCAACACCGGGGAGCTGTTTTTT. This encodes CASSQVINTGELFF.

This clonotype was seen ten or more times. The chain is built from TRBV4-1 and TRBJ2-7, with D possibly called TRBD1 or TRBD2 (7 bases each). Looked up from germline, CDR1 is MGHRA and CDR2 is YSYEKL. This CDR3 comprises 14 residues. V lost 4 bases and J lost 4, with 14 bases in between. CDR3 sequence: CASSPSGDSYEQYF. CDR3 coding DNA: TGCGCCAGCAGCCCAAGCGGGGACAGTTACGAGCAGTACTTC.

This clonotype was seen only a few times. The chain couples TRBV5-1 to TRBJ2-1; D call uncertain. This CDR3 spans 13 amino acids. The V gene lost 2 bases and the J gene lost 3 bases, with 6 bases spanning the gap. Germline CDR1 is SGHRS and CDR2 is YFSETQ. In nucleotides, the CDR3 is TGCGCCAGCAGCTTTTTTAGCTACAATGAGCAGTTCTTC. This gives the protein CASSFFSYNEQFF. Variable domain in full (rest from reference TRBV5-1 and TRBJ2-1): KAGVTQTPRYLIKTRGQQVTLSCSPISGHRSVSWYQQTPGQGLQFLFEYFSETQRNKGNFPGRFSGRQFSNSRSEMNVSTLELGDSALYLCASSFFSYNEQFFGPGTRLTVL.

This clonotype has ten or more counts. In nucleotides, the CDR3 is TGTGCCAGCAGTCCAGGCATTGGACTCACTGAAGCTTTCTTT. This codes for CASSPGIGLTEAFF. The V call is TRBV28, the J call TRBJ1-1, with no clear D. Per germline, CDR1 MDHEN and CDR2 SYDVKM. V was trimmed by 5 bases and J by 4 bases, leaving 14 bases between them. The CDR3 runs 14 residues.

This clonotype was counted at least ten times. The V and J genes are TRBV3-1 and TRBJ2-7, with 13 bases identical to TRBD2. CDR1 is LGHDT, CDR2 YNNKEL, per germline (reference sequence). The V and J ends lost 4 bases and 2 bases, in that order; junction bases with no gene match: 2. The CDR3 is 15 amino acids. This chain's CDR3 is CASSPGTSGTYEQYF. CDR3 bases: TGTGCCAGCAGCCCCGGGACTAGCGGGACCTACGAGCAGTACTTC.

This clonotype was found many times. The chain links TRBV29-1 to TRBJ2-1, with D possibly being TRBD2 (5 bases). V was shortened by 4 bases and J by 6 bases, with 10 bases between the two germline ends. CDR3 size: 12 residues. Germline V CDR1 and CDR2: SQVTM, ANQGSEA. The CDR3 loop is CSVGEPLNEQFF. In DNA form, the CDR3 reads TGCAGCGTTGGGGAGCCTCTCAATGAGCAGTTCTTC.

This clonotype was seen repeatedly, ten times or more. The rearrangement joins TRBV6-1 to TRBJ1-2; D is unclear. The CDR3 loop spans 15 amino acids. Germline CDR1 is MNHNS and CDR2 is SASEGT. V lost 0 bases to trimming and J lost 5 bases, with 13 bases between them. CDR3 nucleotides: TGTGCCAGCAGTGAAGCGGTGGCAGGCGCGTATGGCTACACCTTC. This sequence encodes CASSEAVAGAYGYTF.

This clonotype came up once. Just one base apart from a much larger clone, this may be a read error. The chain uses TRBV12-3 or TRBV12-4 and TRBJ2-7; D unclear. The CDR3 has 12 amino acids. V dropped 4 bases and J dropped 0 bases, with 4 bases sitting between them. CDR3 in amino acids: CASSSFSYEQYF. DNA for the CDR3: TGTGCCAGCAGTTCCTTCTCCTACGAGCAGTACTTC.

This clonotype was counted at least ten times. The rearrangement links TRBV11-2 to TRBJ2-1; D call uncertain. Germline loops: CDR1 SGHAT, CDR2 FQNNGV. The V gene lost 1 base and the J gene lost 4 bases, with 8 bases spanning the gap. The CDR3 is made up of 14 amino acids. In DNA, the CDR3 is TGTGCCAGCAGCTTAGCACTATTGTACAATGAGCAGTTCTTC. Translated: CASSLALLYNEQFF. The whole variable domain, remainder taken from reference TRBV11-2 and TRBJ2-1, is EAGVAQSPRYKIIEKRQSVAFWCNPISGHATLYWYQQILGQGPKLLIQFQNNGVVDDSQLPKDRFSAERLKGVDSTLKIQPAKLEDSAVYLCASSLALLYNEQFFGPGTRLTVL.

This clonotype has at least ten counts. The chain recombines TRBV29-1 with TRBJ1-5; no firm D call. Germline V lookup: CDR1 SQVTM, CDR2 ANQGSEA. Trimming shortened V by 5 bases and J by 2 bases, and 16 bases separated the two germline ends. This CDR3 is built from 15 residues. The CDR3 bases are TGCAGCGTTCCCGTGGGCCCCGGGGGCAATCAGCCCCAGCATTTT. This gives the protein CSVPVGPGGNQPQHF.

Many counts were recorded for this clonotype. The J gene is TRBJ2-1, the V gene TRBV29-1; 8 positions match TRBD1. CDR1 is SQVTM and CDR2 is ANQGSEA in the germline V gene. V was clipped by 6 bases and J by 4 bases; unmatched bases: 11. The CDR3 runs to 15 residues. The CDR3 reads CSVLFRGQVYNEQFF. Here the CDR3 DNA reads TGCAGCGTCCTCTTTCGGGGACAGGTGTACAATGAGCAGTTCTTC.

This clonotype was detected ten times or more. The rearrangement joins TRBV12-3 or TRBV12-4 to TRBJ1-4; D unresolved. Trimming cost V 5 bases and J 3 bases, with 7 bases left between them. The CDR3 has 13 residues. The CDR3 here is CASSEIANEKLFF. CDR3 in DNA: TGTGCCAGCAGTGAGATTGCTAATGAAAAACTGTTTTTT.

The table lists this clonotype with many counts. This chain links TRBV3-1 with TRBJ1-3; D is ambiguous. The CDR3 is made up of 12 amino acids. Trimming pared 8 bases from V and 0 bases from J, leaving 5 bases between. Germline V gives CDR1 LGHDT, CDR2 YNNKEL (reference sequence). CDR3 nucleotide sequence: TGTGCCAGCTCGACCTCTGGAAACACCATATATTTT. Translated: CASSTSGNTIYF.

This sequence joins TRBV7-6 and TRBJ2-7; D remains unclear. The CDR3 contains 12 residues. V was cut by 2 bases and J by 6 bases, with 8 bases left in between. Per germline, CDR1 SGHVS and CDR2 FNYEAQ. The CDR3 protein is CASSLTLGEQYF. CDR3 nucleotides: TGTGCCAGCAGCTTAACCCTGGGCGAGCAGTACTTC.

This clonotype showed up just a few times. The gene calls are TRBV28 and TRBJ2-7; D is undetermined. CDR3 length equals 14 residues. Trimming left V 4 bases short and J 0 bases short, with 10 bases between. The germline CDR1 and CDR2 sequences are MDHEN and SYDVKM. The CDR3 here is CASSSGQDSYEQYF. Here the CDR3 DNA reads TGTGCCAGCAGTTCGGGCCAAGACTCCTACGAGCAGTACTTC.

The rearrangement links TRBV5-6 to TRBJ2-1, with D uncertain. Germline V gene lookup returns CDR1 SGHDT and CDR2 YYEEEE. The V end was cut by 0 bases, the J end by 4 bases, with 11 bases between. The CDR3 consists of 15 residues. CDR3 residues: CASSLASAPYNEQFF. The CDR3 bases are TGTGCCAGCAGCTTGGCCAGCGCTCCTTACAATGAGCAGTTCTTC.

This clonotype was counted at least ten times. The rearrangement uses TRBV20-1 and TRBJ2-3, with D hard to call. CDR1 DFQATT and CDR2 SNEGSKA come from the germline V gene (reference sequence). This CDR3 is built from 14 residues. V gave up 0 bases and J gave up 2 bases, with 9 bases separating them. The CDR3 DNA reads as TGCAGTGCTAGAGATAGGCAGACCACAGATACGCAGTATTTT. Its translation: CSARDRQTTDTQYF.

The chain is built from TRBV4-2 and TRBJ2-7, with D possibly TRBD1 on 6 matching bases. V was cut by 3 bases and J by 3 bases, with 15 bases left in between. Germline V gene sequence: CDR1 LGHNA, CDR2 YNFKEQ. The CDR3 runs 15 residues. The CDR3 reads CASSQGPSGVYEQYF. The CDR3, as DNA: TGTGCCAGCAGCCAGGGACCGTCAGGGGTCTACGAGCAGTACTTC.

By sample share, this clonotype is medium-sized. CDR3: CASSVDFVTGELFF. As DNA, the CDR3 is TGTGCCAGCAGCGTCGACTTCGTAACCGGGGAGCTGTTTTTT. This chain joins TRBV9 and TRBJ2-2; D is undetermined. Germline CDR1 and CDR2: SGDLS and YYNGEE. Trimming removed 2 bases at V and 5 bases at J, with 10 bases between. The CDR3 length is 14 residues.

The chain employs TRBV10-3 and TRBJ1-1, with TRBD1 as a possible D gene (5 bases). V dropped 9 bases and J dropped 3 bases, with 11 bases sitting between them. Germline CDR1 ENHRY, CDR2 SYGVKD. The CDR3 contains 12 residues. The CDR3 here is CAIRDRYTEAFF. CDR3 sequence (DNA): TGTGCCATTAGAGACAGATACACTGAAGCTTTCTTT.

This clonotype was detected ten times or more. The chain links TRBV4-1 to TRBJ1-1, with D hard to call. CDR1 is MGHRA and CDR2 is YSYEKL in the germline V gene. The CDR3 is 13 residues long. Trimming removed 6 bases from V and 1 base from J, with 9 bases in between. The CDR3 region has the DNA TGCGCCAGCAGGGAGTCAACGAACACTGAAGCTTTCTTT. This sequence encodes CASRESTNTEAFF.

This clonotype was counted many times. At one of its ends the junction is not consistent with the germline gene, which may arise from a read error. The CDR3 is CSARGTDTQYF. As DNA, the CDR3 is TGCAGTGCGAGAGGGACAGATACGCAGTATTTT. The chain carries TRBV20-1 and TRBJ2-3, with D possibly matching TRBD2 (5 bases). The CDR3 length is 11 residues. CDR1 is DFQATT and CDR2 is SNEGSKA in the germline V gene (reference sequence).

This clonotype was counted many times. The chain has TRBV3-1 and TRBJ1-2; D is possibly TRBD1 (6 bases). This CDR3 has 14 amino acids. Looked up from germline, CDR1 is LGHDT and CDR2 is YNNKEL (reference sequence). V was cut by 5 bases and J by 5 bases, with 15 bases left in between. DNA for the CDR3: TGTGCCAGCAGCGCCGCCAGGGGCTGGTATGGCTACACCTTC. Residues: CASSAARGWYGYTF.